A selection of T cell receptor beta chains follows, all from one sample in a study of T cells in localized non-small cell lung cancer. Assay used: immunoSEQ multiplex PCR; TCRdb lists only in-frame clones, some missing. Of 30,000 to 35,000 clones listed, roughly 90% are singletons. Specimen: peripheral blood, collected before any cancer treatment. These receptors were collected from a woman aged 40 to 75 with stage I lung adenocarcinoma. Each CDR3 is given with its conserved first and last residue. Each record gives: V gene, J gene, clone size, D gene, CDR3 DNA, CDR3 protein. The D gene is left open where the match is weak. Clone sizes are given selectively: once, few, many, or a class where the clone is expanded.

>TRBV14|TRBJ1-1|.|.
TGTGCCAGCAGCCAAGAAATCCTCCCCGGGACTGAAGCTTTCTTT
CASSQEILPGTEAFF
>TRBV11-3|TRBJ1-1|.|.
TGTGCCAGCAGCCCTATTCCGTTCGGGCAGTTGAACACTGAAGCTTTCTTT
CASSPIPFGQLNTEAFF
>TRBV18|TRBJ2-5|.|.
TGTGCCAGCTCACCGAGTCACAGACCTCAAGAGACCCAGTACTTC
CASSPSHRPQETQYF
>TRBV5-6|TRBJ1-1|.|TRBD1
TGTGCCAGCAGCCTCCCGGGACAGGGGCGTGTCACTGAAGCTTTCTTT
CASSLPGQGRVTEAFF
>TRBV7-9|TRBJ2-7|few|TRBD2
TGTGCCAGCAGCCCCGGGGGGGCTTTCGGCGAGCAGTACTTC
CASSPGGAFGEQYF
>TRBV12-5|TRBJ1-6|.|.
TGTGCTAGTGGTTTGGAGTCTAATTCACCCCTCCACTTT
CASGLESNSPLHF
>TRBV9|TRBJ2-7|few|.
TGTGCCAGCAGCGCAGGGTACGAGCAGTACTTC
CASSAGYEQYF
>TRBV11-1|TRBJ1-1|.|TRBD1
TGTGCCAGCAGCCAGGGACAGGGGGCTATGGTGAACACTGAAGCTTTCTTT
CASSQGQGAMVNTEAFF
>TRBV6-5|TRBJ1-1|.|TRBD1
TGTGCCAGCAGTTACTACCTAGGGACAGGGACCACTGAAGCTTTCTTT
CASSYYLGTGTTEAFF
>TRBV7-9|TRBJ2-1|few|.
TGTGCCAGCAGCTTAGAGTTAAGCTACAATGAGCAGTTCTTC
CASSLELSYNEQFF
>TRBV7-9|TRBJ2-2|.|TRBD2
TGTGCCAGCAGCTCCCGCCTCGGGCTAGCGGGGGTCACTACCGGGGAGCTGTTTTTT
CASSSRLGLAGVTTGELFF
>TRBV28|TRBJ1-2|.|.
TGTGCCAGCGCGGGTAACTATGGCTACACCTTC
CASAGNYGYTF
>TRBV6-6|TRBJ2-1|.|TRBD2
TGTGCCAGCAGTTACGGAGCGGGGGGGCTCAATGAGCAGTTCTTC
CASSYGAGGLNEQFF
>TRBV7-2|TRBJ2-7|.|.
TGTGCCAGCAGCTTAAGCCTCACCTTCGACGAGCAGTACTTC
CASSLSLTFDEQYF
>TRBV6-6|TRBJ2-3|few|.
TGTGCCAGCATTAATGGACAGACAGATACGCAGTATTTT
CASINGQTDTQYF
>TRBV15|TRBJ2-2|.|.
TGTGCCACCAGCACTCACGGACCTGACACCGGGGAGCTGTTTTTT
CATSTHGPDTGELFF
>TRBV7-2|TRBJ2-1|.|TRBD1
TGTGCCAGCAGCCCGCTACCCGGACAGGTAAACGATGAGCAGTTCTTC
CASSPLPGQVNDEQFF
>TRBV11-2|TRBJ2-7|once|.
TGTGCCAGCAGCTTTCTTCAGCAAGGCGAGCAGTACTTC
CASSFLQQGEQYF
>TRBV7-9|TRBJ1-1|.|.
TGTGCCAGCAGCTGGGGGGCTGAAGCTTTCTTT
CASSWGAEAFF
>TRBV5-1|TRBJ2-1|.|.
TGCGCCAGCAGCGAGGGGACACAATACAATGAGCAGTTCTTC
CASSEGTQYNEQFF
>TRBV6-6|TRBJ2-5|.|TRBD1
TGTGCCAGCAGTTGGGGGACAGAAGAGACCCAGTACTTC
CASSWGTEETQYF
>TRBV6-4|TRBJ2-3|.|TRBD1
TGTGCCAGCAGTGACTCGGACAGGGGCCACACAGATACGCAGTATTTT
CASSDSDRGHTDTQYF
>TRBV19|TRBJ1-2|.|.
TGTGCCAGTAGTATAGTGCTGGGTTATGGCTACACCTTC
CASSIVLGYGYTF
>TRBV7-2|TRBJ2-7|.|TRBD2
TGTGCCAGCAGGGTAGCGGGGGGGCCCCACGAGCAGTACTTC
CASRVAGGPHEQYF
>TRBV5-4|TRBJ1-6|.|TRBD1
TGTGCCAGCAGCTCCCGGGACAGGGGGCTTAGCTCCTATAATTCACCCCTCCACTTT
CASSSRDRGLSSYNSPLHF
>TRBV19|TRBJ2-1|.|.
TGTGCCAGTAGTATGGGGGCGGCACTCTCCTACAATGAGCAGTTCTTC
CASSMGAALSYNEQFF
>TRBV10-3|TRBJ2-3|once|.
TGTGCCATCACCCCGGACCCACAGAGCACAGATACGCAGTATTTT
CAITPDPQSTDTQYF
>TRBV4-1|TRBJ2-1|.|.
TGCGCCAGCAGCCAAGAAGTAGGTGGGGGGGCCGCCTACAATGAGCAGTTCTTC
CASSQEVGGGAAYNEQFF
>TRBV6-5|TRBJ1-2|once|.
TGTGCCAGCAGTTACTCTCAGATCAGCTACACCTTC
CASSYSQISYTF
>TRBV19|TRBJ2-3|.|TRBD2
TGTGCCAGTAGTATACATAGCGGGGACACAGATACGCAGTATTTT
CASSIHSGDTDTQYF
>TRBV12-5|TRBJ2-1|once|.
TGTGCTAGTGGTTTGGCCTGGGGGGGGCCCGGAGGTGAGCAGTTCTTC
CASGLAWGGPGGEQFF
>TRBV7-2|TRBJ2-7|.|TRBD2
TGTGCCAGCAGTCCCAGCGGGGGGCCGTACGAGCAGTACTTC
CASSPSGGPYEQYF
>TRBV6-5|TRBJ1-5|.|.
TGTGCCAGCAGTAGGGTCGATGGAATAGGACAGCCCCAGCATTTT
CASSRVDGIGQPQHF
>TRBV28|TRBJ2-3|.|TRBD2
TGTGCCAGCAGTCTTACTAGCGGGGGAATTAGCACAGATACGCAGTATTTT
CASSLTSGGISTDTQYF
>TRBV7-2|TRBJ1-1|.|TRBD1
TGTGCCAGCAGCAACGCTGCCGGGACAGGGGGCTTTCTTTTT
CASSNAAGTGGFLF
>TRBV5-1|TRBJ1-2|.|.
TGCGCCAGCAACGATGAGTATGGGGACACCCCTAATGGAAACTATGGCTACACCTTC
CASNDEYGDTPNGNYGYTF
>TRBV27|TRBJ2-5|.|.
TGTGCCAGCAGTTTTATAGCGGATTTCCAAGAGACCCAGTACTTC
CASSFIADFQETQYF
>TRBV29-1|TRBJ1-2|.|.
TGCAGCTCCTTAAGGGGCAACTATGGCTACACCTTC
CSSLRGNYGYTF
>TRBV2|TRBJ1-1|.|.
TGTGCCAGCAGTGGAGAGGAATGGACTGAAGCTTTCTTT
CASSGEEWTEAFF
>TRBV6-5|TRBJ1-2|.|.
TGTGCCAGCAGTCAAGACAGGAACTATGGCTACACCTTC
CASSQDRNYGYTF
>TRBV19|TRBJ1-5|.|.
TGTGCCAGTACCCCCCGCAGGGAAAATCAGCCCCAGCATTTT
CASTPRRENQPQHF
>TRBV30|TRBJ2-1|.|.
TGTGCCTGGAGTGTAAGGAATGAGCAGTTCTTC
CAWSVRNEQFF
>TRBV5-1|TRBJ2-7|.|TRBD1
TGCGCCAGCAGCTGGCACCCGGGACAGGCCAACTACGAGCAGTACTTC
CASSWHPGQANYEQYF
>TRBV5-6|TRBJ1-1|.|.
TGTGCCAGCACCCAATTTATGAACACTGAAGCTTTCTTT
CASTQFMNTEAFF
>TRBV7-9|TRBJ1-3|.|.
TGTGCCAGCAGCAACCTCAAAGACGGCGGCACCATATATTTT
CASSNLKDGGTIYF
>TRBV4-3|TRBJ1-6|.|TRBD1
TGCGCCAGCAGCCAACCCCGAGGACAGGGAGATTCACCCCTCCACTTT
CASSQPRGQGDSPLHF